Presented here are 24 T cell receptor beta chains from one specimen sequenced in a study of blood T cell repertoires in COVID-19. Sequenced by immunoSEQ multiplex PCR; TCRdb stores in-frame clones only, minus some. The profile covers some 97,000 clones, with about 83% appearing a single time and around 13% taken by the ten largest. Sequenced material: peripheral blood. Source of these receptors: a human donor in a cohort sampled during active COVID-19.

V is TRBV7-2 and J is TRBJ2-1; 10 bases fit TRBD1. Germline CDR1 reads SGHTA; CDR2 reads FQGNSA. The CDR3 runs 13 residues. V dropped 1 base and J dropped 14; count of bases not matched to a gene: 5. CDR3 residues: CASSLVTGQGKFF. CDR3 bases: TGTGCCAGCAGCTTAGTTACGGGACAGGGGAAGTTCTTC.

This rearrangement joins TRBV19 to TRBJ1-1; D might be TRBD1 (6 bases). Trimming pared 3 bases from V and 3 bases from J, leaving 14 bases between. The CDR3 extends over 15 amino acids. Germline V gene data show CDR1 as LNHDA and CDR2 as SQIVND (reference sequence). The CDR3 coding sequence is TGTGCCAGTAGTATTGGGATACAGGGAGACACTGAAGCTTTCTTT. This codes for CASSIGIQGDTEAFF.

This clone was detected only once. CDR3 sequence reads: CASSQSTTTFNSPLHF. CDR3 nucleotide sequence: TGCGCCAGCAGCCAATCAACTACCACCTTTAATTCACCCCTCCACTTT. The V and J genes are TRBV5-1 and TRBJ1-6; no clear D gene. CDR1 and CDR2 from the germline V gene are SGHRS and YFSETQ. This CDR3 is 16 amino acids long. V lost 4 bases and J lost 6, with 17 bases in between. Filled out from reference TRBV5-1 and TRBJ1-6, the complete variable domain reads KAGVTQTPRYLIKTRGQQVTLSCSPISGHRSVSWYQQTPGQGLQFLFEYFSETQRNKGNFPGRFSGRQFSNSRSEMNVSTLELGDSALYLCASSQSTTTFNSPLHFGNGTRLTVT.

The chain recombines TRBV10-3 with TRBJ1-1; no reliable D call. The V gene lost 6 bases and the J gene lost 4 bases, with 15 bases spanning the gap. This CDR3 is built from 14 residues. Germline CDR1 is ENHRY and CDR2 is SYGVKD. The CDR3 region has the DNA TGTGCCATCAGCACCGACGGTTGGAGCACTGAAGCTTTCTTT. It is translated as CAISTDGWSTEAFF.

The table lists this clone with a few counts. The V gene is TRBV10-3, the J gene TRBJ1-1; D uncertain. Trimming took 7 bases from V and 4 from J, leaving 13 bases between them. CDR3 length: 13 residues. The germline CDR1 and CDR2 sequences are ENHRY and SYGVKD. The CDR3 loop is CAIKSPLSTEAFF. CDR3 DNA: TGTGCCATCAAATCCCCCCTAAGCACTGAAGCTTTCTTT.

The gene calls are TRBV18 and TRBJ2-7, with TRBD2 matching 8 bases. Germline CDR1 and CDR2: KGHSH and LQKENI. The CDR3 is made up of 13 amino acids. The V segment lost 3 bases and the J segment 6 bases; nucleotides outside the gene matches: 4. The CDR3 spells CASSPSGSGEQYF. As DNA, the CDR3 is TGTGCCAGCTCACCCAGCGGGAGTGGCGAGCAGTACTTC.

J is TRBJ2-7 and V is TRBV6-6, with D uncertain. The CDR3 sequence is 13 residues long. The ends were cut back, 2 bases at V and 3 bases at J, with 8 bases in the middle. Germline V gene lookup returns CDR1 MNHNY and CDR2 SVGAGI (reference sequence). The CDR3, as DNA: TGTGCCAGCAGTTACGTGGCTGGCTACGAGCAGTACTTC. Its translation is CASSYVAGYEQYF.

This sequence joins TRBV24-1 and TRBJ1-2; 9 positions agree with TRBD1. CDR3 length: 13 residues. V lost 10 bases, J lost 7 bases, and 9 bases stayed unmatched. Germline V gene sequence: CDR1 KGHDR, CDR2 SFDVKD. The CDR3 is CATPTGGEVGYTF. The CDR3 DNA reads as TGTGCCACACCTACAGGGGGCGAGGTTGGCTACACCTTC.

The CDR3 DNA is TGTGCCAGCAGTTCGGACAGGGTAAAGACAGCTTTCTTT. Its translation: CASSSDRVKTAFF. This chain uses TRBV6-2 or TRBV6-3 with TRBJ1-1, with 8 bases matching TRBD1. This CDR3 region has 13 residues. V lost 4 bases and J lost 10; bases outside the gene matches: 8. The germline CDR1 and CDR2 sequences are MNHEY and SVGEGT.

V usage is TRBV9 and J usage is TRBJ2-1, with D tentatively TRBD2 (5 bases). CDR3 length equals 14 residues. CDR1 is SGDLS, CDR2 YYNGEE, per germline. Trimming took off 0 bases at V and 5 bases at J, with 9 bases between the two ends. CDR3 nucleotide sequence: TGTGCCAGCAGCGTAGTACTAGGTGACAATGAGCAGTTCTTC. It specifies CASSVVLGDNEQFF.

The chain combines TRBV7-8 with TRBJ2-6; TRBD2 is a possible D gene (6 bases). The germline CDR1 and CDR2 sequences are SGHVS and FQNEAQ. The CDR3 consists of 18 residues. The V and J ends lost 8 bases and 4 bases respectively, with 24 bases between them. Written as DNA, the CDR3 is TGTGCCAGCGGCGGGGAGAAGGGCAGGGTGACCGGGGCCAACGTCCTGACTTTC. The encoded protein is CASGGEKGRVTGANVLTF.

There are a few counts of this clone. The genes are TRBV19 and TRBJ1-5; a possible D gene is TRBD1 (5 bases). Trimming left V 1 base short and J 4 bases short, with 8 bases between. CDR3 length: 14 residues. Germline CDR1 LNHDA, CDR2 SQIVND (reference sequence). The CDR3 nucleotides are TGTGCCAGTAGTATAGTTGGGGGGAATCAGCCCCAGCATTTT. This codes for CASSIVGGNQPQHF.

DNA for the CDR3: TGTGCCAGCAGCCCCAGACTAGCGGGGGGCCCAGATACGCAGTATTTT. It is translated as CASSPRLAGGPDTQYF. V gene TRBV3-1 (or the pseudogene TRBV3-2) combines with J gene TRBJ2-3, with 13 positions matching TRBD2. The germline V gene has CDR1 LGHDT and CDR2 YNNKEL (reference sequence). This CDR3 region has 16 residues. V lost 4 bases and J lost 4; bases outside the gene matches: 5.

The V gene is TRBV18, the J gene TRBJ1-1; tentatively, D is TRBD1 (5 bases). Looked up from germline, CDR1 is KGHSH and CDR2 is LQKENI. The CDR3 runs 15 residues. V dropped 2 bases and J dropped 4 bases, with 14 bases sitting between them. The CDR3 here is CASSPGRGLVTEAFF. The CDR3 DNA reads TGTGCCAGCTCACCAGGAAGGGGATTGGTCACTGAAGCTTTCTTT.

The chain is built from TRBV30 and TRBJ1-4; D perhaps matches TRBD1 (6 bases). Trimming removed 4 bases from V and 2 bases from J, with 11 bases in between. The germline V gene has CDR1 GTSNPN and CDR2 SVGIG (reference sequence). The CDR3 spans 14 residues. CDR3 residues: CAWTRQATNEKLFF. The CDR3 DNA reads TGTGCCTGGACCCGACAGGCTACTAATGAAAAACTGTTTTTT.

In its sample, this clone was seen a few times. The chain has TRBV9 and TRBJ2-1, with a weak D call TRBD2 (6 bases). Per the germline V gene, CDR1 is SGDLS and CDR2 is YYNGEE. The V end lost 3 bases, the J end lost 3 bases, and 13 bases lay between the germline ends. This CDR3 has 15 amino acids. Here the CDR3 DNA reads TGTGCCAGCAGCGCCTGGGGGGAAGACTACAATGAGCAGTTCTTC. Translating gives CASSAWGEDYNEQFF.

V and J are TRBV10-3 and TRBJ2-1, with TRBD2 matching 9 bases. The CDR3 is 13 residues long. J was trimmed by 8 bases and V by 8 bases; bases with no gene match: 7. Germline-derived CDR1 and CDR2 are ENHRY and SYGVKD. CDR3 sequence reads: CAILSVAGDEQFF. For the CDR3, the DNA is TGTGCCATCCTCAGCGTAGCGGGAGATGAGCAGTTCTTC.

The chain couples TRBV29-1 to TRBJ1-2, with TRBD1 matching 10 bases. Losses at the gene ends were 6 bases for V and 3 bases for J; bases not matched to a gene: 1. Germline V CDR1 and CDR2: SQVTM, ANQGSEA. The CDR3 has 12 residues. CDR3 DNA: TGCAGCGTAGGACAGGGGGACTATGGCTACACCTTC. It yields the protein CSVGQGDYGYTF.

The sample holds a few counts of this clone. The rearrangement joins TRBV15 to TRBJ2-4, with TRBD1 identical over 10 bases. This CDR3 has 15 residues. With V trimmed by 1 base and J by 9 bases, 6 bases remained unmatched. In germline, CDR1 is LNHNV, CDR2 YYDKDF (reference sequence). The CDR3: CATSRGGQGPGIQYF. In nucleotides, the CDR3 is TGTGCCACCAGCAGAGGGGGACAGGGGCCCGGCATTCAGTACTTC.

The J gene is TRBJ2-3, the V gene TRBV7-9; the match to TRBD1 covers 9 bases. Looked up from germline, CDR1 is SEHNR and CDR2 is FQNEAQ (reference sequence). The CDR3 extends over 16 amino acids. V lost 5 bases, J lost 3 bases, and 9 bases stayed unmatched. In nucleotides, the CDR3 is TGTGCCAGCAGCCGTGGAACAGGGGGCGAGACAGATACGCAGTATTTT. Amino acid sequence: CASSRGTGGETDTQYF.

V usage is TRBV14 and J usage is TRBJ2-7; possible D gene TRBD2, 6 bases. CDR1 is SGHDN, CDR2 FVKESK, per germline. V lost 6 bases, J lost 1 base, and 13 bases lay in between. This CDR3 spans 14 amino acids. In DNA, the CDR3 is TGTGCCAGCAGTCGGGGGATTAGTTCCTACGAGCAGTACTTC. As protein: CASSRGISSYEQYF.

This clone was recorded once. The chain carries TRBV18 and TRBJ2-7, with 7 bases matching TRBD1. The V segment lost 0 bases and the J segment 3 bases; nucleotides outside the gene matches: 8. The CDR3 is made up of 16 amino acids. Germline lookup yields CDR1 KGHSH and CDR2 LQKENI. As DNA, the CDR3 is TGTGCCAGCTCACCACCGGGACAGAGATCCCTCTACGAGCAGTACTTC. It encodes CASSPPGQRSLYEQYF.

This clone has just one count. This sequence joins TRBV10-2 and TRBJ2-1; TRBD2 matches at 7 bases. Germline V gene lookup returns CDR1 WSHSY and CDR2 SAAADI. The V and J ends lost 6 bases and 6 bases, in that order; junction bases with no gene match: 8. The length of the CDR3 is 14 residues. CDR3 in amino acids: CASRASGRANEQFF. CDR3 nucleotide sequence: TGCGCCAGCAGGGCTAGCGGTAGAGCCAATGAGCAGTTCTTC.

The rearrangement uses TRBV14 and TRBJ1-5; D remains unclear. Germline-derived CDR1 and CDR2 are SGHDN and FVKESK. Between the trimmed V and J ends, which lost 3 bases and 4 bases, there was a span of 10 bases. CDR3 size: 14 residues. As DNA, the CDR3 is TGTGCCAGCAGCCAGGGTGGGCGAAATCAGCCCCAGCATTTT. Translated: CASSQGGRNQPQHF.